Listed here are 2 T cell receptor beta chains from one sample, sequenced in a study of post-analysis software for immune sequencing data. Antigen specificity for these receptors is unknown. cDNA libraries for TCR beta contained unique molecular identifiers. MiXCR, run by TCRdb on the PCR reads, gives a single entry per CDR3 protein. The profile shows roughly 600,000 distinct CDR3 sequences, around 44% of them singletons. The study, taken as a whole, reports: Controls had lower frequencies than patients of 4 or 5 TRBV segments, which included TRBV5-6, TRBV5-1 and TRBV20-1.

The sequencing sample was made of blood. The receptors were gathered from a girl aged 10-17 years with multiple sclerosis.

This clonotype has only one observation. The rearrangement joins TRBV2 to TRBJ2-2; D ambiguous. CDR3 size: 12 residues. V lost 5 bases to trimming and J lost 6 bases, with 7 bases between them. Germline loops: CDR1 SNHLY, CDR2 FYNNEI. DNA for the CDR3: TGTGCCAGCAGTCAGAGGTCCGGGGAGCTGTTTTTT. This translates into CASSQRSGELFF.

This clonotype appeared many times. The V gene is TRBV6-4, the J gene TRBJ2-1; 13 bases match TRBD2. V gave up 0 bases and J gave up 7 bases; unmatched junction bases: 0. The CDR3 is made up of 15 amino acids. The germline CDR1 and CDR2 sequences are MRHNA and SNTAGT. CDR3 sequence reads: CASSDSLAGGNEQFF. CDR3 bases: TGTGCCAGCAGTGACTCACTAGCGGGGGGGAATGAGCAGTTCTTC.